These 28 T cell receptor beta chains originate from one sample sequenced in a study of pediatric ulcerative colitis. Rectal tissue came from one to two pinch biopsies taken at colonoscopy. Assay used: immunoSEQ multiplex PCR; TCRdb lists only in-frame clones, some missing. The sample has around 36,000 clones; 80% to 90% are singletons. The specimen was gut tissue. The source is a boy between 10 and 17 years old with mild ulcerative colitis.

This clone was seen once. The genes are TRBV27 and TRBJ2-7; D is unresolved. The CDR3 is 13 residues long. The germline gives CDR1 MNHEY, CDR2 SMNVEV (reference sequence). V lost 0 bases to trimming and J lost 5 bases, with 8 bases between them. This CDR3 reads CASSLSGRHEQYF. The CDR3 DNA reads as TGTGCCAGCAGTTTATCCGGAAGGCACGAGCAGTACTTC.

CDR3 protein: CAWSRGDTGELFF. CDR3 in DNA: TGTGCCTGGAGTCGGGGGGACACCGGGGAGCTGTTTTTT. V usage is TRBV30 and J usage is TRBJ2-2; 7 positions match TRBD2. Germline CDR1 GTSNPN, CDR2 SVGIG (reference sequence). V lost 2 bases, J lost 3 bases, and 0 bases stayed unmatched. CDR3 length: 13 residues.

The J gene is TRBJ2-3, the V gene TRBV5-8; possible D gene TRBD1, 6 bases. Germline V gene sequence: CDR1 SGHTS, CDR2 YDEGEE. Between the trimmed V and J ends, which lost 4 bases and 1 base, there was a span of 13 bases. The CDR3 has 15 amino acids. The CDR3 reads CASSVTGTGTDTQYF. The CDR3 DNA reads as TGTGCCAGCAGCGTAACAGGGACGGGCACAGATACGCAGTATTTT.

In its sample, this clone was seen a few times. The CDR3 is CAIRAGTGLNTGELFF. The CDR3 DNA reads as TGTGCCATCAGGGCCGGGACAGGGTTGAACACCGGGGAGCTGTTTTTT. This chain connects TRBV10-3 to TRBJ2-2; the match to TRBD1 covers 9 bases. CDR3 length: 16 amino acids. The ends lost 6 bases at V and 1 base at J; junction bases unmatched: 6. The V gene's germline CDR1 is ENHRY and CDR2 SYGVKD.

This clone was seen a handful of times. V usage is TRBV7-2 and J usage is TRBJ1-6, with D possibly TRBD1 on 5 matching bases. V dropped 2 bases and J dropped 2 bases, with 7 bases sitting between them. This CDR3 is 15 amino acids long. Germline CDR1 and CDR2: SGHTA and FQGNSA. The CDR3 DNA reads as TGTGCCAGCAGCTTAAGGGACGCCTATAATTCACCCCTCCACTTT. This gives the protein CASSLRDAYNSPLHF.

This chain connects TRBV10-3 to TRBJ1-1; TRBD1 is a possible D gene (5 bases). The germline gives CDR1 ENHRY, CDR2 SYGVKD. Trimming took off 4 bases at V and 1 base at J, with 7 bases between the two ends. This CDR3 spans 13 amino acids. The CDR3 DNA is TGTGCCATCAGTGCGGGGGGGAACACTGAAGCTTTCTTT. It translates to CAISAGGNTEAFF.

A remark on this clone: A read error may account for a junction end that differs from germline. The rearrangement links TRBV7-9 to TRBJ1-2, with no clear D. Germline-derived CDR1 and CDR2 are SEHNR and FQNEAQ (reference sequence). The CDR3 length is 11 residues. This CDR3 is CASTPPAGDDF. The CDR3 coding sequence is TGTGCCAGCACCCCCCCGGCAGGTGACGATTTC.

The CDR3 DNA sequence: TGTGCCAGCAGTGAGGGGCGGGGGGCCTACACCGGGGAGCTGTTTTTT. It yields the protein CASSEGRGAYTGELFF. The V and J genes are TRBV25-1 and TRBJ2-2, with 8 bases that match TRBD2. The trim removed 3 bases at V and 3 bases at J, leaving 6 bases unmatched. CDR3 length: 16 amino acids. Germline V gene sequence: CDR1 MGHDK, CDR2 SYGVNS.

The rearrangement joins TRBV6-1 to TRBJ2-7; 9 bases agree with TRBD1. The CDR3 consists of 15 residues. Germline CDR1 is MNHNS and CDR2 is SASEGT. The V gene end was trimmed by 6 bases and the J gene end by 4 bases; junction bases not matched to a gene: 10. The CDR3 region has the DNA TGTGCCAGCAGCAACAGGGGGCCCCGGCTTTACGAGCAGTACTTC. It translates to CASSNRGPRLYEQYF.

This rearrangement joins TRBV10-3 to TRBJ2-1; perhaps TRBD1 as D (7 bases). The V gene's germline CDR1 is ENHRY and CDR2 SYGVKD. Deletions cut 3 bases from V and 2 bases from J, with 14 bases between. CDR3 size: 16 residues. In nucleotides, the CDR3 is TGTGCCATCAGTGAATCGTCAGGGGGGACCTACAATGAGCAGTTCTTC. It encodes CAISESSGGTYNEQFF.

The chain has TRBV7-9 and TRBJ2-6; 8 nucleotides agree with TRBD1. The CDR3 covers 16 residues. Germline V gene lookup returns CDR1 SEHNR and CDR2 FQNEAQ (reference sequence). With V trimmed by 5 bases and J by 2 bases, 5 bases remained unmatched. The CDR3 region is CASSPLTGAGANVLTF. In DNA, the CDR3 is TGTGCCAGCAGCCCTTTGACAGGGGCTGGGGCCAACGTCCTGACTTTC. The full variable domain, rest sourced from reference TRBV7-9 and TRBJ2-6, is DTGVSQNPRHKITKRGQNVTFRCDPISEHNRLYWYRQTLGQGPEFLTYFQNEAQLEKSRLLSDRFSAERPKGSFSTLEIQRTEQGDSAMYLCASSPLTGAGANVLTFGAGSRLTVL.

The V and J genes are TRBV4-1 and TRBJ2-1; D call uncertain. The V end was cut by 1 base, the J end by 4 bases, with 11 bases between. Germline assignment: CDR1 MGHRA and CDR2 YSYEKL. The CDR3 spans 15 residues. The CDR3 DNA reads TGCGCCAGCAGCCAAGGTTTAGTCGGGTACAATGAGCAGTTCTTC. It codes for CASSQGLVGYNEQFF.

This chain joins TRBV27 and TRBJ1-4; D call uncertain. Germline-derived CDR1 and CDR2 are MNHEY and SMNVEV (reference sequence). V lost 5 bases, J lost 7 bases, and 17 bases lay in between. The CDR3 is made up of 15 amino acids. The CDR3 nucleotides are TGTGCCAGCAGTCTCACGTGGGGTCGGGGTGAAAAACTGTTTTTT. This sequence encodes CASSLTWGRGEKLFF.

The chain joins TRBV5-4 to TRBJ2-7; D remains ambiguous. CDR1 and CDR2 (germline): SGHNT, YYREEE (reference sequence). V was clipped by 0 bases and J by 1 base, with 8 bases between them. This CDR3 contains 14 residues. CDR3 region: CASSLGAGSYEQYF. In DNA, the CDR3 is TGTGCCAGCAGCTTGGGGGCCGGGTCCTACGAGCAGTACTTC.

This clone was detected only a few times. CDR3 region: CASSLALSRSSYNSPLHF. In nucleotides, the CDR3 is TGTGCCAGCAGCTTGGCCCTTTCTAGGAGCTCCTATAATTCACCCCTCCACTTT. This chain connects TRBV13 to TRBJ1-6, with no clear D. This CDR3 is built from 18 residues. The germline gives CDR1 PRHDT, CDR2 FYEKMQ (reference sequence). The V end was cut by 3 bases, the J end by 0 bases, with 15 bases between. The whole variable domain, remainder taken from reference TRBV13 and TRBJ1-6, is AAGVIQSPRHLIKEKRETATLKCYPIPRHDTVYWYQQGPGQDPQFLISFYEKMQSDKGSIPDRFSAQQFSDYHSELNMSSLELGDSALYFCASSLALSRSSYNSPLHFGNGTRLTVT.

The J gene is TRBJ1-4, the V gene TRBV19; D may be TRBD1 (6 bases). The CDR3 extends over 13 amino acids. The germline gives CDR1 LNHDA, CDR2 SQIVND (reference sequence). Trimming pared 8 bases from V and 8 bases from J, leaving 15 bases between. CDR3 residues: CASQRGIGEKLFF. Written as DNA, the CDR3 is TGTGCCAGTCAGAGGGGGATCGGCGAAAAACTGTTTTTT.

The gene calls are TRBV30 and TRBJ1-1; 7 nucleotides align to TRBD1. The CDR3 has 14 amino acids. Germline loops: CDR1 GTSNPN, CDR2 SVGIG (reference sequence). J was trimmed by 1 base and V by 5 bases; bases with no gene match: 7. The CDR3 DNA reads TGTGCCTGGGTCGGGACAGTTCGGAACACTGAAGCTTTCTTT. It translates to CAWVGTVRNTEAFF.

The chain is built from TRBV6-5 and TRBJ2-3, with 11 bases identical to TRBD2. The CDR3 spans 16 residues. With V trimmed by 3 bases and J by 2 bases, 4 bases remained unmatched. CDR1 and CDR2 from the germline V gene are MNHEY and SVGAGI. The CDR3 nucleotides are TGTGCCAGCAGTTATTCACTAGCGGGGGACACAGATACGCAGTATTTT. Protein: CASSYSLAGDTDTQYF.

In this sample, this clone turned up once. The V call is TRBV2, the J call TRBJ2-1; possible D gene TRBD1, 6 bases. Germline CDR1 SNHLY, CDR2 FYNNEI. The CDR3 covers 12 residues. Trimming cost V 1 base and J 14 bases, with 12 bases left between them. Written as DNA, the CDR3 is TGTGCCAGCAGTGAAGTTCGGACAGAGAAGTTCTTC. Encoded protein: CASSEVRTEKFF.

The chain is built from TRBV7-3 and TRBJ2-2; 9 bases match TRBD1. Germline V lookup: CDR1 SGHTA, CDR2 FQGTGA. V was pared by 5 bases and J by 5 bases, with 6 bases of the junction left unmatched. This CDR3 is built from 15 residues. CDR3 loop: CASSPGTGLTGELFF. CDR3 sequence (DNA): TGTGCCAGCAGCCCAGGGACAGGGTTAACCGGGGAGCTGTTTTTT.

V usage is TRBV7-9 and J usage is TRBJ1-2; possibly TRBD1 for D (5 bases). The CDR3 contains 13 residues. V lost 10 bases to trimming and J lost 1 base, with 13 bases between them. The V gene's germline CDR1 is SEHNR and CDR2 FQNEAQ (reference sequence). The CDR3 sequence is CATRGGNNYGYTF. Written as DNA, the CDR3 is TGTGCCACCCGGGGGGGGAATAACTATGGCTACACCTTC.

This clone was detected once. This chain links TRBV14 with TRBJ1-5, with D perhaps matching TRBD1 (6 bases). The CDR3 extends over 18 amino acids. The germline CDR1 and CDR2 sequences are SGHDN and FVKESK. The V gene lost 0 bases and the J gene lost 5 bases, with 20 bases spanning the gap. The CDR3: CASSQDRRGAFYYQPQHF. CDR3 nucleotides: TGTGCCAGCAGCCAAGATAGAAGGGGGGCCTTTTATTATCAGCCCCAGCATTTT.

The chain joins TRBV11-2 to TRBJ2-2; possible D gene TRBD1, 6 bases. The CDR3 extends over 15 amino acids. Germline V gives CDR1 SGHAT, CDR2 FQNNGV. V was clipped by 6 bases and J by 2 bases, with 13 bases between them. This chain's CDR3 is CASRPRDTNTGELFF. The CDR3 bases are TGTGCCAGCAGGCCCCGGGACACAAACACCGGGGAGCTGTTTTTT.

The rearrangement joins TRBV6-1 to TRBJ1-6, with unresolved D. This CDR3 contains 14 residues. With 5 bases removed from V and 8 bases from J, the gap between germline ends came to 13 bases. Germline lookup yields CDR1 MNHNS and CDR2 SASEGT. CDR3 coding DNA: TGTGCCAGCAGTTTCGGGAGATGGCATTCACCCCTCCACTTT. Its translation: CASSFGRWHSPLHF.

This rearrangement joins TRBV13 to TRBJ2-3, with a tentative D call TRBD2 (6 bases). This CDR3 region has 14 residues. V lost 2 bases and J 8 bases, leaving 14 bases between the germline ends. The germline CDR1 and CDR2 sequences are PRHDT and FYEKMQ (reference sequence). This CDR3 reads CASSLFLSSVTQYF. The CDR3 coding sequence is TGTGCCAGCAGCTTATTCCTTTCTAGCGTTACGCAGTATTTT.

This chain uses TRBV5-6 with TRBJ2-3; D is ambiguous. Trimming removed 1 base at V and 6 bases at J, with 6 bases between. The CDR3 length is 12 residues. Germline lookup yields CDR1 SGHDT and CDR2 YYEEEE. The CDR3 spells CASSLNRDTQYF. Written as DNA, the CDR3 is TGTGCCAGCAGCTTGAACCGGGATACGCAGTATTTT.

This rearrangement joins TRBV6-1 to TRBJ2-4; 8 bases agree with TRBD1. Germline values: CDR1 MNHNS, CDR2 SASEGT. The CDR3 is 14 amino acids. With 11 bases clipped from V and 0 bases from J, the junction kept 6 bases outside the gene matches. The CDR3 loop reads CASQGVIAKNIQYF. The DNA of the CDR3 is TGTGCCTCACAGGGGGTGATAGCCAAAAACATTCAGTACTTC.

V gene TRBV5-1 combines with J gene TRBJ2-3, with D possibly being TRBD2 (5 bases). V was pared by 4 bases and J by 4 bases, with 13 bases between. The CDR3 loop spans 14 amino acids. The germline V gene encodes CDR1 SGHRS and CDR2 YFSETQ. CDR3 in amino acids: CASSQLPGSDTQYF. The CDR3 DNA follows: TGCGCCAGCAGCCAACTTCCGGGGTCAGATACGCAGTATTTT.